This T cell receptor beta chain derives from a study of T-cell memory formation after mild COVID-19 (dated by TCRdb to the early 2020s). In terms of the full investigation: TCR sequence clusters from the two donors were found to be largely donor specific. In two donors, T-cell clones that expanded and contracted after mild COVID-19 were followed by sequencing TCRalpha and TCRbeta repertoires longitudinally. Two young, previously healthy adult volunteers, one female and one male, were included in the cohort. The paper as a whole reports these results and caveats: SARS-CoV-2 specificity was not confirmed for the second-wave clones peaking on day 37. The detection of some responding clones in pre-infection memory suggests that pre-existing cross-reactive memory T cells joined the SARS-CoV-2 response. Contracting CD4+ clones were located mainly in the CM and EM memory subsets, whereas CD8+ clones were found to be enriched in EMRA. Only a couple of mild cases were covered in the study, and larger cohorts including severe cases with pre-infection samples were considered necessary. Balanced CD4/CD8 phenotypes were observed for clones contracting from day 15 to 85, whereas a bias towards CD4+ was observed for a second wave of clones expanding from day 15 to 37.

Reads for this sample came from an Illumina NovaSeq 6000. Using 5'RACE with constant-segment primers, TCRalpha and TCRbeta cDNA libraries were constructed, with sample barcodes and unique molecular identifiers added in the process. RNA was extracted from every sample with Trizol reagent. Libraries were amplified in two PCR steps, with a second sample barcode and Illumina TruSeq adapters added in the second step. The libraries were sequenced on an Illumina NovaSeq using 2 x 150 bp paired-end reads. Per the original workflow: With migec v1.2.7, reads were demultiplexed and then collapsed into UMI-guided consensus sequences. Using mixcr v2.1.11, the UMI consensuses were aligned to TRA and TRB V and J templates and assembled into clonotypes. A clonotype was counted as expanded or contracted only when both edgeR and NoisET called the clonotype significant, with the noise models trained on biological replicates. For edgeR calls, the cutoffs were a false discovery rate-adjusted p below 0.01 and a log2 fold-change threshold of 1. PCA with hierarchical clustering of max-normalized trajectories of the 1000 most abundant clonotypes was used as exploratory dynamics analysis. Each responding clone was given a CD4 or CD8 phenotype based on the CD4+ and CD8+ repertoires, which had been sequenced separately. The public reads were run again by TCRdb, first through fastp at Q25 and then through MiXCR, and only productive beta chains were kept. Each CDR3 protein appears once, grouped with its most common genes and DNA. Here the V and J calls rest on TCRdb's processing, not on the authors' analysis. Counted in this sample were about 410,000 distinct CDR3 sequences; about a sixth of them appeared once. In total, the top ten clones hold around a fifth of the sample.

With respect to this clonotype: Its antigen has not been determined. No quality values exist for individual bases; no much larger clone is one base distant.

Ficoll-Paque density gradient centrifugation was the method used to isolate PBMCs. CDR3 length: 13 amino acids, cysteine to phenylalanine. The CDR3 DNA has 39 bases and is translated from base 1. CDR1 and CDR2 (SGHAT, FQNNGV) derive from the germline V gene. The germline ends are 6 bases apart after V is trimmed by 1 base and J by 6 bases. Material for sequencing was PBMCs or a T cell subset sorted from them (not recorded which). Recombination joined TRBV11-2 with TRBJ2-2; no D segment can be confidently identified. This receptor was identified in a man between 18 and 35 years old who had mild COVID-19 (a few samples of this study predate the infection). The sample titles of this study are shuffled in the database, so cell type and time point are left out; the donor was told from shared clones. The nucleotides are TGTGCCAGCAGCTTAGTTGAGGCCGGGGAGCTGTTTTTT. This encodes CASSLVEAGELFF.